The 32 T cell receptor beta chains in this list originate from one sample, sequenced in a study of cytomegalovirus exposure and HLA in healthy donors. The PCR used 60 Vbeta and 13 Jbeta primers. Clones were read by immunoSEQ multiplex PCR, and TCRdb kept only the in-frame ones, dropping some. Of 50,000 to 65,000 clones listed, approximately 72% are singletons. Sequencing was done on a sample of PBMCs. The receptor set was obtained from a man in his forties or fifties in good health and CMV-seropositive.

This clone was seen only a few times. The sample has other DNA sequences that encode this CDR3 too. CDR3 loop: CASGGLAGVAGELFF. DNA for the CDR3: TGTGCCAGCGGGGGACTAGCGGGGGTTGCCGGGGAGCTGTTTTTT. This chain connects TRBV6-5 to TRBJ2-2; 14 positions agree with TRBD2. The CDR3 loop spans 15 amino acids. V gave up 8 bases and J gave up 6 bases; unmatched junction bases: 5. Germline V gene data show CDR1 as MNHEY and CDR2 as SVGAGI.

CDR3 sequence (DNA): TGTGCCACCAGTACCAGGGGTCCACCCCTCCACTTT. It encodes CATSTRGPPLHF. The chain couples TRBV15 to TRBJ1-6; TRBD1 is a possible D gene (6 bases). The CDR3 is 12 residues long. CDR1 is LNHNV, CDR2 YYDKDF, per germline (reference sequence). The V end was cut by 6 bases, the J end by 11 bases, with 11 bases between.

The V and J genes are TRBV7-2 and TRBJ2-7, with 7 bases identical to TRBD1. Germline trimming cut 5 bases from V and 4 bases from J; bases unmatched to any gene: 5. Per the germline V gene, CDR1 is SGHTA and CDR2 is FQGNSA. This CDR3 has 13 amino acids. CDR3 in amino acids: CASSPKTGYEQYF. The CDR3 bases are TGTGCCAGCAGCCCTAAGACAGGGTACGAGCAGTACTTC.

The chain employs TRBV19 and TRBJ1-6; no clear D. The CDR3 is 14 residues long. The V end lost 3 bases, the J end lost 6 bases, and 9 bases lay between the germline ends. Germline V lookup: CDR1 LNHDA, CDR2 SQIVND (reference sequence). In DNA, the CDR3 is TGTGCCAGTAGTATGATTGTCGGTAATTCACCCCTCCACTTT. This encodes CASSMIVGNSPLHF.

This chain joins TRBV5-8 and TRBJ2-5; 8 bases agree with TRBD2. The last part of the DNA fits TRBJ2-7 better; the J call may be wrong. Germline values: CDR1 SGHTS, CDR2 YDEGEE. This CDR3 contains 13 residues. The CDR3 spells CASSLAGGDEQYF. CDR3 nucleotide sequence: TGTGCCAGCAGTCTAGCGGGTGGCGACGAGCAGTACTTC.

This clone has more than one count but fewer than ten. J is TRBJ1-1 and V is TRBV9; D may be TRBD1 (6 bases). Looked up from germline, CDR1 is SGDLS and CDR2 is YYNGEE. The germline V and J ends were trimmed by 1 base and 5 bases, with 12 bases remaining between them. The CDR3 runs to 14 residues. The DNA for the CDR3 is TGTGCCAGCAGCGTAACTACAGGGAAGACTGAAGCTTTCTTT. This sequence encodes CASSVTTGKTEAFF.

This chain links TRBV19 with TRBJ1-5; D is unresolved. V was trimmed by 1 base and J by 0 bases, leaving 7 bases between them. Germline loops: CDR1 LNHDA, CDR2 SQIVND (reference sequence). The CDR3 has 15 amino acids. CDR3 residues: CASSIGEYSNQPQHF. Here the CDR3 DNA reads TGTGCCAGTAGTATAGGAGAGTATAGCAATCAGCCCCAGCATTTT.

The V and J genes are TRBV18 and TRBJ1-1, with a possible D match to TRBD1 (5 bases). The V gene's germline CDR1 is KGHSH and CDR2 LQKENI. The length of the CDR3 is 16 residues. The ends were cut back, 3 bases at V and 1 base at J, with 15 bases in the middle. In nucleotides, the CDR3 is TGTGCCAGCTCACCTGTTAAGGGGAAAACGAACACTGAAGCTTTCTTT. It translates to CASSPVKGKTNTEAFF.

The chain couples TRBV7-9 to TRBJ2-3, with 15 bases lining up with TRBD2. This CDR3 is 17 amino acids long. Unmatched junction bases numbered 4, after V lost 2 bases and J lost 4 bases. Per the germline V gene, CDR1 is SEHNR and CDR2 is FQNEAQ (reference sequence). CDR3 in amino acids: CASSLPRTSGGADTQYF. The CDR3 DNA reads TGTGCCAGCAGCTTACCCCGGACTAGCGGGGGGGCAGATACGCAGTATTTT.

This chain links TRBV9 with TRBJ2-7; TRBD2 aligns across 7 bases. With 0 bases clipped from V and 3 bases from J, the junction kept 6 bases outside the gene matches. CDR1 is SGDLS, CDR2 YYNGEE, per germline. The CDR3 extends over 15 amino acids. CDR3 loop: CASSVGLAGIYEQYF. The CDR3 coding sequence is TGTGCCAGCAGCGTAGGACTAGCCGGTATCTACGAGCAGTACTTC.

The rearrangement joins TRBV5-4 to TRBJ2-7, with 7 bases identical to TRBD1. Germline CDR1 SGHNT, CDR2 YYREEE (reference sequence). V was pared by 4 bases and J by 2 bases, with 12 bases of the junction left unmatched. There are 16 residues in the CDR3. CDR3 in amino acids: CASSLPGQRNAYEQYF. In DNA, the CDR3 is TGTGCCAGCAGCCTACCGGGACAGAGAAATGCCTACGAGCAGTACTTC.

V gene TRBV10-3 combines with J gene TRBJ1-1, with TRBD1 as a possible D gene (6 bases). The germline V gene has CDR1 ENHRY and CDR2 SYGVKD. V lost 0 bases and J 4 bases, leaving 18 bases between the germline ends. The CDR3 covers 17 residues. CDR3 in DNA: TGTGCCATCAGTGAGTCGATTCCAGGGGAGAGGAGCACTGAAGCTTTCTTT. As protein: CAISESIPGERSTEAFF.

This clone was seen a few times. V is TRBV6-1 and J is TRBJ1-1, with a tentative D call TRBD1 (5 bases). Between the trimmed V and J ends, which lost 7 bases and 2 bases, there was a span of 11 bases. The CDR3 consists of 13 residues. Germline CDR1 and CDR2: MNHNS and SASEGT. DNA of the CDR3: TGTGCCAGCACCAAGACAGCAAACACTGAAGCTTTCTTT. Amino acid sequence: CASTKTANTEAFF.

The chain carries TRBV6-5 and TRBJ1-3; D is ambiguous. The CDR3 extends over 15 amino acids. The germline CDR1 and CDR2 sequences are MNHEY and SVGAGI. The V and J ends lost 0 bases and 0 bases respectively, with 6 bases between them. This CDR3 reads CASSYSEGSGNTIYF. For the CDR3, the DNA is TGTGCCAGCAGTTACTCGGAGGGCTCTGGAAACACCATATATTTT.

This clone was counted once. The junction shows a germline mismatch at one end, possibly a read error. Different DNA sequences within this sample yield the same CDR3. V is TRBV11-3 and J is TRBJ2-7; 9 bases are a match to TRBD1. Germline-derived CDR1 and CDR2 are SGHNT and YENEEA. CDR3 length equals 15 residues. CDR3 in amino acids: CASSSRDRVPYEQYF. DNA of the CDR3: TGCGCCAGCAGCTCCCGGGACAGGGTTCCCTACGAGCAGTACTTC.

The chain combines TRBV4-1 with TRBJ2-1; D is uncertain. Trimming cost V 1 base and J 0 bases, with 13 bases left between them. The germline CDR1 and CDR2 sequences are MGHRA and YSYEKL. CDR3 length: 17 amino acids. This CDR3 reads CASSQAQDQSSYNEQFF. In DNA form, the CDR3 reads TGCGCCAGCAGCCAAGCCCAGGATCAGAGCTCCTACAATGAGCAGTTCTTC.

This clone was counted a few times. The junction departs from germline at one end; a sequencing error may be responsible. The chain carries TRBV9 and TRBJ2-7, with TRBD1 as a possible D gene (6 bases). In germline, CDR1 is SGDLS, CDR2 YYNGEE. The CDR3 is 15 residues long. The CDR3, as DNA: TGTGCAAGCAGCTCCCAGGGGCCCAGATACTACGAGCAGTACTTC. Amino acid sequence: CASSSQGPRYYEQYF.

The V and J genes are TRBV6-1 and TRBJ2-7; D is undetermined. CDR3 size: 15 residues. Germline loops: CDR1 MNHNS, CDR2 SASEGT. Trimming pared 6 bases from V and 1 base from J, leaving 16 bases between. CDR3 protein: CASSPTRLLSYEQYF. The CDR3 DNA is TGTGCCAGCAGCCCGACAAGGCTCCTGTCCTACGAGCAGTACTTC.

The chain carries TRBV19 and TRBJ1-1, with 7 nucleotides matching TRBD1. Germline CDR1 and CDR2: LNHDA and SQIVND (reference sequence). Trimming took 5 bases from V and 10 from J; bases not matched to a gene: 10. This CDR3 has 13 residues. The CDR3 DNA is TGTGCCAGTAGTCCCGGACAGGTAGGGAGAGCTTTCTTT. Its translation is CASSPGQVGRAFF. Complete variable domain (other parts from reference TRBV19 and TRBJ1-1): DGGITQSPKYLFRKEGQNVTLSCEQNLNHDAMYWYRQDPGQGLRLIYYSQIVNDFQKGDIAEGYSVSREKKESFPLTVTSAQKNPTAFYLCASSPGQVGRAFFGQGTRLTVV.

The J gene is TRBJ1-5, the V gene TRBV6-6; D remains ambiguous. The CDR3 consists of 14 residues. In germline, CDR1 is MNHNY, CDR2 SVGAGI (reference sequence). V lost 7 bases to trimming and J lost 4 bases, with 14 bases between them. The chain's CDR3 is CASTKNGDNQPQHF. The CDR3 region has the DNA TGTGCCAGCACTAAAAACGGGGATAATCAGCCCCAGCATTTT.

V usage is TRBV5-6 and J usage is TRBJ2-5, with TRBD1 as a possible D gene (6 bases). The DNA end is more similar to TRBJ2-7, so the J call may be wrong. Germline assignment: CDR1 SGHDT and CDR2 YYEEEE. The CDR3 is 13 amino acids. CDR3 sequence (DNA): TGTGCCAGCAGCTTCCAGGGGCCCTACGAGCAGTACTTC. Amino acids: CASSFQGPYEQYF.

In its sample, this clone was seen a few times. Because it lacks the conserved phenylalanine or tryptophan at the end, this CDR3 is likely a read error. V gene TRBV30 combines with J gene TRBJ1-1; TRBD1 matches 8 bases. V lost 5 bases, J lost 2 bases, and 1 base stayed unmatched. This CDR3 is 12 amino acids long. The germline V gene has CDR1 GTSNPN and CDR2 SVGIG (reference sequence). CDR3 sequence: CAWDRGNTEAFL. The CDR3 DNA sequence: TGTGCCTGGGACAGGGGCAACACTGAAGCTTTCTTG.

The gene calls are TRBV4-3 and TRBJ2-1; weak D call: TRBD2 (7 bases). The germline V gene encodes CDR1 LGHNA and CDR2 YSLEER. CDR3 length equals 17 residues. Between the trimmed V and J ends, which lost 0 bases and 7 bases, there was a span of 19 bases. CDR3 nucleotide sequence: TGCGCCAGCAGCCAAGATCGGGGGGCAGGGAAGAGGAATGAGCAGTTCTTC. It translates to CASSQDRGAGKRNEQFF.

The V gene is TRBV9, the J gene TRBJ1-5; no firm D call. Germline V CDR1 and CDR2: SGDLS, YYNGEE. The V end was cut by 2 bases, the J end by 7 bases, with 10 bases between. This CDR3 is 13 amino acids long. The CDR3 loop is CASSVNLEQPQHF. The CDR3, as DNA: TGTGCCAGCAGCGTTAATCTGGAGCAGCCCCAGCATTTT.

J is TRBJ1-2 and V is TRBV9, with TRBD1 identical over 8 bases. The CDR3 consists of 14 residues. V gave up 0 bases and J gave up 8 bases; unmatched junction bases: 6. Germline CDR1 is SGDLS and CDR2 is YYNGEE. This chain's CDR3 is CASSVEPGGTGYTF. For the CDR3, the DNA is TGTGCCAGCAGCGTAGAACCAGGGGGCACCGGCTACACCTTC.

This sequence joins TRBV18 and TRBJ2-7; the D gene is possibly TRBD2 (5 bases). This CDR3 is 12 amino acids long. Trimming pared 3 bases from V and 6 bases from J, leaving 9 bases between. Per germline, CDR1 KGHSH and CDR2 LQKENI. CDR3 sequence: CASSPLGGEQYF. The CDR3 DNA reads TGTGCCAGCTCACCCCTAGGAGGCGAGCAGTACTTC.

This chain connects TRBV10-1 to TRBJ2-7, with no clear D. Germline V gene lookup returns CDR1 WNHNN and CDR2 SYGVQD (reference sequence). V lost 5 bases, J lost 6 bases, and 11 bases lay in between. The CDR3 consists of 12 residues. This CDR3 reads CASSPPPGEQYF. DNA for the CDR3: TGCGCCAGCAGTCCGCCCCCAGGCGAGCAGTACTTC.

This chain connects TRBV11-1 to TRBJ2-1; TRBD2 matches 9 bases. V shed 5 bases and J 2 bases; nucleotides not matched to a gene: 16. The CDR3 has 19 residues. The V gene's germline CDR1 is SGHAT and CDR2 FQDESV (reference sequence). CDR3 coding DNA: TGTGCCAGCAGCCGTTACCACCCCGGGGGACTAGCAGCCTACAATGAGCAGTTCTTC. This codes for CASSRYHPGGLAAYNEQFF.

The genes are TRBV9 and TRBJ1-1, with a possible D match to TRBD1 (5 bases). The germline gives CDR1 SGDLS, CDR2 YYNGEE. V lost 3 bases, J lost 1 base, and 22 bases lay in between. CDR3 size: 18 residues. The CDR3 here is CASSAVPFAGRPNTEAFF. The CDR3 DNA is TGTGCCAGCAGCGCTGTCCCGTTTGCAGGGAGGCCGAACACTGAAGCTTTCTTT.

This chain joins TRBV9 and TRBJ2-3, with D perhaps TRBD1 (6 bases). Trimming removed 4 bases at V and 5 bases at J, with 17 bases between. The CDR3 length is 15 residues. In germline, CDR1 is SGDLS, CDR2 YYNGEE. DNA of the CDR3: TGTGCCAGCAGCTCCGGCGGGCGAGGGGGAGATACGCAGTATTTT. Translation: CASSSGGRGGDTQYF.

The chain recombines TRBV4-1 with TRBJ2-1; TRBD2 matches 9 bases. CDR3 length equals 15 residues. Trimming cost V 2 bases and J 2 bases; bases outside gene matches: 1. Germline lookup yields CDR1 MGHRA and CDR2 YSYEKL. The CDR3 sequence: CASSQTSGPYNEQFF. Written as DNA, the CDR3 is TGCGCCAGCAGCCAAACTAGCGGGCCCTACAATGAGCAGTTCTTC.

V and J are TRBV19 and TRBJ1-2; the D gene is possibly TRBD1 (6 bases). Per germline, CDR1 LNHDA and CDR2 SQIVND (reference sequence). V lost 3 bases and J lost 2, with 19 bases in between. This CDR3 is built from 17 residues. CDR3: CASSIPPPRTANYGYTF. CDR3 DNA: TGTGCCAGTAGTATCCCTCCCCCTCGGACAGCAAACTATGGCTACACCTTC.